The 2 T cell receptor beta chains below come from one sample, sequenced in a study of T-cell memory formation after mild COVID-19. TCRdb reanalysed the 5' RACE reads using MiXCR and keeps one entry per CDR3 protein. The sample carries around 6,700 distinct CDR3 sequences, roughly 60% recorded once. Sequences were obtained from PBMCs or a T cell subset sorted from them (not recorded which). These receptors came from an adult who had mild COVID-19 (a few samples of this study predate the infection). Cell type and time point are not known.

By share, this clonotype counts as medium-sized. The V gene is TRBV11-2, the J gene TRBJ1-2; tentative D call: TRBD1 (5 bases). Trimming took off 5 bases at V and 3 bases at J, with 10 bases between the two ends. The germline V gene has CDR1 SGHAT and CDR2 FQNNGV. The CDR3 extends over 13 amino acids. CDR3 region: CASSPGTHYGYTF. The DNA for the CDR3 is TGTGCCAGCAGCCCCGGGACTCACTATGGCTACACCTTC.

This clonotype is medium-sized (0.01 to 0.1%) within its sample. This chain connects TRBV4-3 to TRBJ2-1, with TRBD1 identical over 8 bases. Germline loops: CDR1 LGHNA, CDR2 YSLEER. The trim removed 0 bases at V and 5 bases at J, leaving 3 bases unmatched. This CDR3 contains 15 residues. The CDR3 here is CASSQEPGQDNEQFF. The CDR3 DNA is TGCGCCAGCAGCCAAGAGCCGGGACAGGACAATGAGCAGTTCTTC.